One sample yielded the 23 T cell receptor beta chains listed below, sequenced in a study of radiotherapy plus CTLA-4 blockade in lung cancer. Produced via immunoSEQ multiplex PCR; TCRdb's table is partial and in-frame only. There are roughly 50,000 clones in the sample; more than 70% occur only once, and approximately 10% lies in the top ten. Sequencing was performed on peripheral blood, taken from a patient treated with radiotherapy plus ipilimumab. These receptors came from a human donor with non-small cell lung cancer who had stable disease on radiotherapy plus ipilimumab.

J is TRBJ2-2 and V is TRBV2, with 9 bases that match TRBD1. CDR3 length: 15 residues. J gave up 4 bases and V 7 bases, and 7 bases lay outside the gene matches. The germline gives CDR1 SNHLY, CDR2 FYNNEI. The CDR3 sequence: CASTNGQGFTGELFF. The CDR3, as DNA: TGTGCCAGCACAAATGGACAGGGGTTCACCGGGGAGCTGTTTTTT.

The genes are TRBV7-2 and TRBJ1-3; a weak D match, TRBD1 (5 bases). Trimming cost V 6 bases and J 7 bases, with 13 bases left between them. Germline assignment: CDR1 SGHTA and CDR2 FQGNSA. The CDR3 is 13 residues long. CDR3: CASRPGTENTIYF. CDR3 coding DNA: TGTGCCAGCAGGCCCGGGACTGAGAACACCATATATTTT.

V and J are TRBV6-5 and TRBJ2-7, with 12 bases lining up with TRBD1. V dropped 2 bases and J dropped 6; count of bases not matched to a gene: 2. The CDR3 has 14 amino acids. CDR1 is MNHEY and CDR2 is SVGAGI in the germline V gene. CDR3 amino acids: CASSYGDRGPEQYF. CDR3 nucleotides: TGTGCCAGCAGTTACGGGGACAGGGGGCCCGAGCAGTACTTC.

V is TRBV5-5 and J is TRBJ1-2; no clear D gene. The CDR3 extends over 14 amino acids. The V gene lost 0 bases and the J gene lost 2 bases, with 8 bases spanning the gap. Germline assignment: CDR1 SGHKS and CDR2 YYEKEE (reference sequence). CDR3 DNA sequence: TGTGCCAGCAGCTTGGGACCGGAGAACTATGGCTACACCTTC. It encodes CASSLGPENYGYTF.

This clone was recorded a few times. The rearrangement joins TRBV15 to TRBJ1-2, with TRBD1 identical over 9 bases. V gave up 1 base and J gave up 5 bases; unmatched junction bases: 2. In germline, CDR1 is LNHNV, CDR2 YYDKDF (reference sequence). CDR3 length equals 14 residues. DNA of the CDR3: TGTGCCACCAGCAGAGGACAGGGGGTGTATGGCTACACCTTC. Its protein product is CATSRGQGVYGYTF.

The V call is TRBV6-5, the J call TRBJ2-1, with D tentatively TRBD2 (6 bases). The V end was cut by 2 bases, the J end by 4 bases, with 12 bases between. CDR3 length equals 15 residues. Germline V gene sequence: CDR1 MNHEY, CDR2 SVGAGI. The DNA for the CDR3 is TGTGCCAGCAGTTACGGGGGGTCCCCTTACAATGAGCAGTTCTTC. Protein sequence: CASSYGGSPYNEQFF.

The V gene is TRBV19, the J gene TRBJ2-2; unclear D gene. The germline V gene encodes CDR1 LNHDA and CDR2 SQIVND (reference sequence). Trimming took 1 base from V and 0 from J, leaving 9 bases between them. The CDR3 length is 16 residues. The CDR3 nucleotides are TGTGCCAGTAGTATAGTGGTGACAACGAACACCGGGGAGCTGTTTTTT. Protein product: CASSIVVTTNTGELFF.

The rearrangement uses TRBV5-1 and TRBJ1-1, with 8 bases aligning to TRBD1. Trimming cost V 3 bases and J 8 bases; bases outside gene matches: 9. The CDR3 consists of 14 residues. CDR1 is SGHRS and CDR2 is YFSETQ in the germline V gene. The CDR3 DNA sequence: TGCGCCAGCAGCTCAATCAGGGGGCGCAGGGAAGCTTTCTTT. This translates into CASSSIRGRREAFF.

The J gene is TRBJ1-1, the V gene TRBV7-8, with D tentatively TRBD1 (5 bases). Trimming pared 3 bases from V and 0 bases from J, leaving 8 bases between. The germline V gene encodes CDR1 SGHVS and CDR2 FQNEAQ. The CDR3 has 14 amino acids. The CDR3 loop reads CASSFGTLNTEAFF. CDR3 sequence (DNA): TGTGCCAGCAGCTTTGGGACCTTGAACACTGAAGCTTTCTTT.

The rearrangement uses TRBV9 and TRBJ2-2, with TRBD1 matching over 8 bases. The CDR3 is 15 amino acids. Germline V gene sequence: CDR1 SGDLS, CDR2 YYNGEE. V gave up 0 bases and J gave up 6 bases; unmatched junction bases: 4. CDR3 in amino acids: CASSVVTGGAGELFF. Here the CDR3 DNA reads TGTGCCAGCAGCGTAGTAACAGGGGGTGCCGGGGAGCTGTTTTTT.

The CDR3 spells CASSPLTGSYGYTF. The CDR3 coding sequence is TGTGCCAGCAGCCCCCTGACAGGGAGCTATGGCTACACCTTC. The rearrangement uses TRBV14 and TRBJ1-2; 7 bases map to TRBD1. Germline lookup yields CDR1 SGHDN and CDR2 FVKESK. The CDR3 covers 14 residues. With V trimmed by 4 bases and J by 4 bases, 6 bases remained unmatched.

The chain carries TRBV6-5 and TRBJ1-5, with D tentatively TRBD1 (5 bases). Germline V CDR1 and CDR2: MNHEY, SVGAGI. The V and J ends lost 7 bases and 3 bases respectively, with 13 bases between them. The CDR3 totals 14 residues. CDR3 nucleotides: TGTGCCAGCATAGGGGCAGGGTACAATCAGCCCCAGCATTTT. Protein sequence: CASIGAGYNQPQHF.

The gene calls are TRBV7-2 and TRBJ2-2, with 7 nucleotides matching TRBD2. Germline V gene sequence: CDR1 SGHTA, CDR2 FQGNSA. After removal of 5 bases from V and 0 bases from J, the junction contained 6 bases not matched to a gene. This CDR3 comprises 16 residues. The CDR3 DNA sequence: TGTGCCAGCAGCCCTCGACTAGCCTCGAACACCGGGGAGCTGTTTTTT. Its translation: CASSPRLASNTGELFF.

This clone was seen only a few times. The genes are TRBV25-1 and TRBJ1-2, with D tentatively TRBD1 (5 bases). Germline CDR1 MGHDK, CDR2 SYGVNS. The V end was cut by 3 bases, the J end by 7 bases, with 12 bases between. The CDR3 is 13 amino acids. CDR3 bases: TGTGCCAGCAGTGACAGGGTCTCGGTTGGCTACACCTTC. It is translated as CASSDRVSVGYTF.

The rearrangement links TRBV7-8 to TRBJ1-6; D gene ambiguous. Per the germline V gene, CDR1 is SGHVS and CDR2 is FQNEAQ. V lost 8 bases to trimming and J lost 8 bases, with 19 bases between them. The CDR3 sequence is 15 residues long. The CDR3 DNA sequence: TGTGCCAGCTTAACCGGGAGTCCTGGGGATTCACCCCTCCACTTT. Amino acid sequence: CASLTGSPGDSPLHF. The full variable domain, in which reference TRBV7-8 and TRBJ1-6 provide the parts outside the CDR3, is GAGVSQSPRYKVAKRGQDVALRCDPISGHVSLFWYQQALGQGPEFLTYFQNEAQLDKSGLPSDRFFAERPEGSVSTLKIQRTQQEDSAVYLCASLTGSPGDSPLHFGNGTRLTVT.

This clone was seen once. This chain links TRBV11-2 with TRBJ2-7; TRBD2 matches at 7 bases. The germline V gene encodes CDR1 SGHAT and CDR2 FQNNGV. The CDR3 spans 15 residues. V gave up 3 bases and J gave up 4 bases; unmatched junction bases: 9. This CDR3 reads CASSLGAGLLYEQYF. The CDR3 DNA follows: TGTGCCAGCAGCTTGGGAGCGGGGCTTCTATACGAGCAGTACTTC.

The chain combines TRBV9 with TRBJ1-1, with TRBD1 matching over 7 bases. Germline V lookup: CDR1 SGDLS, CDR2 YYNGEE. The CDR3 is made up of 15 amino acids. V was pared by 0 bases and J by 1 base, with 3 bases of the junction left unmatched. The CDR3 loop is CASSVEGTANTEAFF. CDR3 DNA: TGTGCCAGCAGCGTAGAAGGGACAGCGAACACTGAAGCTTTCTTT.

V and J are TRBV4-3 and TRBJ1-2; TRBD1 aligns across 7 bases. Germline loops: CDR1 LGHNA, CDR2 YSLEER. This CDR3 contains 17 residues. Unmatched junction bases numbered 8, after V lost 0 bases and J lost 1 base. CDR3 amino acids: CASSQDWSRGYNYGYTF. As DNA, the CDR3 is TGCGCCAGCAGCCAAGATTGGAGCAGGGGGTATAACTATGGCTACACCTTC.

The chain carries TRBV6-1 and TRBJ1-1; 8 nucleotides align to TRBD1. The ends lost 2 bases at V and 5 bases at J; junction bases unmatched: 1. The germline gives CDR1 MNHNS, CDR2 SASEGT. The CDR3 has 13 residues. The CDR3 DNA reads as TGTGCCAGCAGTGAATACAGGGGGACTGAAGCTTTCTTT. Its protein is CASSEYRGTEAFF.

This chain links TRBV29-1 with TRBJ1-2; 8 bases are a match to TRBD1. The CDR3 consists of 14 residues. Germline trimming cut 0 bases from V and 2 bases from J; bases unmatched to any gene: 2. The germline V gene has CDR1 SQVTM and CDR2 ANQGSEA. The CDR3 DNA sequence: TGCAGCGTTGAAGAACGGACAGGGAACTATGGCTACACCTTC. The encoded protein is CSVEERTGNYGYTF.

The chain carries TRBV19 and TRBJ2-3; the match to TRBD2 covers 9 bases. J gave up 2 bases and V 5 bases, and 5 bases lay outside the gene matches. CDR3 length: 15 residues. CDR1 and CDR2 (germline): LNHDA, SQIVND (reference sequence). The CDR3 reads CASSLSGGHTDTQYF. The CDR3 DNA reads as TGTGCCAGTAGTCTAAGCGGGGGGCACACAGATACGCAGTATTTT.

CDR3 sequence reads: CSVDQNTEAFF. CDR3 nucleotide sequence: TGCAGCGTTGACCAAAACACTGAAGCTTTCTTT. The chain carries TRBV29-1 and TRBJ1-1; D gene ambiguous. In germline, CDR1 is SQVTM, CDR2 ANQGSEA. The V end lost 3 bases, the J end lost 2 bases, and 4 bases lay between the germline ends. The CDR3 runs to 11 residues. The full variable domain, its missing parts supplied by reference TRBV29-1 and TRBJ1-1, is SAVISQKPSRDICQRGTSLTIQCQVDSQVTMMFWYRQQPGQSLTLIATANQGSEATYESGFVIDKFPISRPNLTFSTLTVSNMSPEDSSIYLCSVDQNTEAFFGQGTRLTVV.

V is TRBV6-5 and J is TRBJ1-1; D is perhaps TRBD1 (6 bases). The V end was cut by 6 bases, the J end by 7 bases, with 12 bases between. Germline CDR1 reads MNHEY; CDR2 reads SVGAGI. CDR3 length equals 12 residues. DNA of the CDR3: TGTGCCAGCAGCCGGGGGCTTTATGAAGCTTTCTTT. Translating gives CASSRGLYEAFF.